This TCR beta chain was identified during a study of T cell repertoires in cytomegalovirus infection. Study as a whole: The authors used CMV epitopes that were HLA-C-restricted (recently identified) and HLA-B-restricted (well studied). CMV infection together with matching HLA type was indicated by public TCR beta signatures.

Notes on the study in general: HLA-C-restricted CMV-specific TCR beta clonotypes prevailed in the ex vivo response. Pooled public TCR beta family frequency picked out CMV carriers with the relevant HLA.

CDR1 and CDR2 (germline): MNHEY, SVGEGT. Trimming took 5 bases from V and 1 from J; bases not matched to a gene: 9. The CDR3 length is 18 residues. With respect to this clonotype: Its antigen is currently unknown.

TCRdb processed the reads anew with MiXCR; each CDR3 protein has one entry. This table has around 710,000 distinct CDR3 sequences, almost 30% appearing once. This clonotype was obtained from a human donor in good health (CMV status not recorded). Some clones in this sample may be carry-over from other donors' samples. The sequences come from cultured CD8+ T cells from PBMCs, collected from culture after CMV antigen stimulation. The chain joins TRBV6-2 or TRBV6-3 to TRBJ2-6; 9 bases agree with TRBD1. CDR3 residues: CASSPFGQGKSGANVLTF. The CDR3 region has the DNA TGTGCCAGCAGTCCTTTCGGACAGGGGAAATCTGGGGCCAACGTCCTGACTTTC.